These 8 T cell receptor beta chains originate from one sample sequenced in a study of cytomegalovirus exposure and HLA in healthy donors. It was with 60 Vbeta and 13 Jbeta primers that the PCR ran. Assay: immunoSEQ multiplex PCR; the TCRdb copy retains only in-frame clones and omits some. The sample includes 100,000 to 150,000 clones, more than 65% of them seen just once. Sequenced material: PBMCs. Receptors were obtained from a woman aged 60-70 years in good health and CMV-seropositive.

The J gene is TRBJ2-1, the V gene TRBV18; TRBD1 aligns across 10 bases. The J segment lost 6 bases and the V segment lost 7 bases, leaving 6 bases of the junction unmatched. The CDR3 runs 14 residues. Germline V CDR1 and CDR2: KGHSH, LQKENI. The CDR3, as DNA: TGTGCCAGCTACGACAGGGGGCCTCTCAATGAGCAGTTCTTC. Amino acids: CASYDRGPLNEQFF.

V gene TRBV5-6 combines with J gene TRBJ1-2; possibly TRBD1 for D (5 bases). Trimming left V 0 bases short and J 10 bases short, with 22 bases between. Looked up from germline, CDR1 is SGHDT and CDR2 is YYEEEE. The CDR3 runs to 16 residues. In DNA form, the CDR3 reads TGTGCCAGCAGCTTGGCCGTGGGGACTGAACCTTTTCTCTACACCTTC. This sequence encodes CASSLAVGTEPFLYTF.

V is TRBV27 and J is TRBJ2-7, with 8 bases aligning to TRBD2. Per germline, CDR1 MNHEY and CDR2 SMNVEV (reference sequence). V shed 6 bases, J shed 0 bases, and the junction held 10 bases outside the gene matches. The CDR3 is 16 residues long. CDR3 DNA sequence: TGTGCCAGCAGCTGGTCGGCGGGGGGCCACTCCTACGAGCAGTACTTC. This codes for CASSWSAGGHSYEQYF.

This clone has a single count. This sequence joins TRBV13 and TRBJ2-1, with D perhaps matching TRBD2 (6 bases). The germline V gene has CDR1 PRHDT and CDR2 FYEKMQ (reference sequence). The ends were cut back, 6 bases at V and 5 bases at J, with 17 bases in the middle. This CDR3 is 15 amino acids long. The CDR3 region has the DNA TGTGCCAGCAGTCCGGGGGACCAGCGGGACAATGAGCAGTTCTTC. Protein product: CASSPGDQRDNEQFF.

This rearrangement joins TRBV9 to TRBJ2-7; 8 nucleotides agree with TRBD1. Losses at the gene ends were 2 bases for V and 2 bases for J; bases not matched to a gene: 3. The CDR3 has 14 amino acids. The germline CDR1 and CDR2 sequences are SGDLS and YYNGEE. The CDR3 loop reads CASSVQDRAYEQYF. The CDR3 coding sequence is TGTGCCAGCAGCGTCCAGGACAGGGCCTACGAGCAGTACTTC.

This clone has just one count. The CDR3 DNA sequence: TGTGCCAGCAGTGAAGAACAGGGGGGAAACACCATATATTTT. Its translation is CASSEEQGGNTIYF. This sequence joins TRBV2 and TRBJ1-3, with TRBD1 matching over 7 bases. This CDR3 has 14 residues. Germline V CDR1 and CDR2: SNHLY, FYNNEI. J gave up 4 bases and V 1 base, and 1 base lay outside the gene matches.

A few counts support this clone. The genes are TRBV9 and TRBJ2-7, with D tentatively TRBD2 (5 bases). V was cut by 0 bases and J by 2 bases, with 12 bases left in between. Germline CDR1 reads SGDLS; CDR2 reads YYNGEE. The CDR3 has 15 amino acids. The CDR3: CASSVEAGRAYEQYF. The CDR3 coding sequence is TGTGCCAGCAGCGTAGAGGCGGGCCGAGCCTACGAGCAGTACTTC.

This chain links TRBV10-1 with TRBJ2-5, with 9 bases aligning to TRBD1. Per germline, CDR1 WNHNN and CDR2 SYGVQD (reference sequence). Trimming took 2 bases from V and 2 from J; bases not matched to a gene: 0. CDR3 length equals 14 residues. The DNA of the CDR3 is TGCGCCAGCAGTGAGGACAGGGGGCAAGAGACCCAGTACTTC. Amino acid sequence: CASSEDRGQETQYF.